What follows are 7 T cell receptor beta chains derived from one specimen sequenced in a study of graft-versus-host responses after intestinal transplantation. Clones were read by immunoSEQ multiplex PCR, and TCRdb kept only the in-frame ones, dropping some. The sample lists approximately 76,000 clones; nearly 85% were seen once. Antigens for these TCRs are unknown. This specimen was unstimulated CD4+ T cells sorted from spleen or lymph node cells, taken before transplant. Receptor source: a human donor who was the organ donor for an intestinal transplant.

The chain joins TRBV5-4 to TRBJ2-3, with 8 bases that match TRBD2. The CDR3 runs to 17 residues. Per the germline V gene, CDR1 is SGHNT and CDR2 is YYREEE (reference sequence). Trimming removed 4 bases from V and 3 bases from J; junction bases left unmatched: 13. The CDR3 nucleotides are TGTGCCAGCAGCCCAAACCGCCCGGGACTAGGTACAGATACGCAGTATTTT. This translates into CASSPNRPGLGTDTQYF.

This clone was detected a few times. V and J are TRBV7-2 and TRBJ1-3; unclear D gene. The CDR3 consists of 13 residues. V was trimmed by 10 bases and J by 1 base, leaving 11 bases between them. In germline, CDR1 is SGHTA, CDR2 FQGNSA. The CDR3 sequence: CATAPGSGNTIYF. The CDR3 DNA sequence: TGTGCCACCGCACCCGGTTCTGGAAACACCATATATTTT. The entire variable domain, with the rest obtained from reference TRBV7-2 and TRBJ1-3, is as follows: GAGVSQSPSNKVTEKGKDVELRCDPISGHTALYWYRQSLGQGLEFLIYFQGNSAPDKSGLPSDRFSAERTGGSVSTLTIQRTQQEDSAVYLCATAPGSGNTIYFGEGSWLTVV.

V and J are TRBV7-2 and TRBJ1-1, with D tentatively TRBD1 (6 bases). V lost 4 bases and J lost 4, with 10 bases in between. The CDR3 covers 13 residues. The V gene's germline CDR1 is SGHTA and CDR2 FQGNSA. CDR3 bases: TGTGCCAGCAGCTACAACAGGGTCACTGAAGCTTTCTTT. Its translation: CASSYNRVTEAFF.

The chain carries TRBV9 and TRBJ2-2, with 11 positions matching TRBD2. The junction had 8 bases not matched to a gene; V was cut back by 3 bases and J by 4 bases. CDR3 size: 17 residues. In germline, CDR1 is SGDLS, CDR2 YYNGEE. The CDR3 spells CASSASGGTPGTGELFF. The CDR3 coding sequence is TGTGCCAGCAGCGCTAGCGGGGGGACTCCGGGCACCGGGGAGCTGTTTTTT.

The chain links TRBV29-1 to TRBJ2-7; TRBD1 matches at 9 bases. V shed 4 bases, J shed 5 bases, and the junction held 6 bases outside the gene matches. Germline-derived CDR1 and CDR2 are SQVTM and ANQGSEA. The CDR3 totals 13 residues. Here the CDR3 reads CSVGVRTGDEQYV. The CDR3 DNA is TGCAGCGTTGGGGTAAGGACAGGGGACGAGCAGTACGTC.

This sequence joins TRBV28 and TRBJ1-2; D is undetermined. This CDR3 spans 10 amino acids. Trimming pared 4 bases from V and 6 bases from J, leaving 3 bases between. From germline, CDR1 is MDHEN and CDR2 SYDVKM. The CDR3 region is CASSSDGYTF. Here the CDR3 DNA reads TGTGCCAGCAGTTCGGATGGCTACACCTTC.

Here the CDR3 DNA reads TGTGCCTGGAAAGGGACTAGCGGGGCCCGTAGCACAGATACGCAGTATTTT. Its protein is CAWKGTSGARSTDTQYF. This sequence joins TRBV30 and TRBJ2-3; 13 nucleotides agree with TRBD2. Germline trimming cut 4 bases from V and 0 bases from J; bases unmatched to any gene: 7. The length of the CDR3 is 17 residues. From germline, CDR1 is GTSNPN and CDR2 SVGIG (reference sequence).